The present T cell receptor beta chain was sequenced within a study of T cells in Graves' hyperthyroidism and ophthalmopathy. RNA transcripts were the template for amplifying TCR beta CDR3 regions. With the HTBI primer set, the TCR CDR3 went through a first round of RT-PCR. Each CDR3 protein gets one entry after TCRdb re-called the multiplex PCR reads with MiXCR. The data hold a few hundred thousand distinct CDR3 sequences, with about a sixth observed a single time. Researchers barred patients who had uncontrolled infection, other autoimmune disease, pregnancy or lactation. Thyroid ultrasound, orbital computed tomography, clinical symptoms, and serum thyroxine and TRAb underpinned diagnoses. This TCR came from a young woman with Graves' hyperthyroidism. The sequencing sample was made of blood.

CDR3 amino acids: CASSQSGGLPLFANTGELFF. The CDR3 DNA follows: TGCGCCAGCAGCCAATCAGGGGGCCTACCCTTGTTCGCGAACACCGGGGAGCTGTTTTTT. V is TRBV4-1 and J is TRBJ2-2, with TRBD1 identical over 8 bases. The length of the CDR3 is 20 residues. V lost 2 bases, J lost 0 bases, and 14 bases stayed unmatched. Germline V gene data show CDR1 as MGHRA and CDR2 as YSYEKL.